Below are 7 T cell receptor beta chains sequenced from a single sample in a study of cytomegalovirus exposure and HLA in healthy donors. Primers included in the PCR were 60 Vbeta and 13 Jbeta primers. Sequencing used immunoSEQ multiplex PCR; TCRdb keeps in-frame clones, though not all of them. The sample has roughly 100,000 clones, roughly 80% seen once. Sequences were obtained from PBMCs. The origin of the receptors is a woman aged 40 to 55 in good health and CMV-seropositive.

This clone was counted only a few times. V and J are TRBV7-9 and TRBJ1-1; no firm D call. Germline V gives CDR1 SEHNR, CDR2 FQNEAQ (reference sequence). CDR3 length: 16 amino acids. V was pared by 5 bases and J by 5 bases, with 21 bases between. CDR3 amino acids: CASSPFPGRAGTEAFF. The CDR3 nucleotides are TGTGCCAGCAGCCCCTTCCCCGGACGAGCGGGTACTGAAGCTTTCTTT.

This clone was counted once. The chain joins TRBV7-9 to TRBJ2-1; D is possibly TRBD1 (5 bases). With 3 bases removed from V and 5 bases from J, the gap between germline ends came to 14 bases. Germline CDR1 is SEHNR and CDR2 is FQNEAQ (reference sequence). The CDR3 runs to 15 residues. The DNA for the CDR3 is TGTGCCAGCAGCTTTACCCGAGACAGAAACAATGAGCAGTTCTTC. This translates into CASSFTRDRNNEQFF.

The V and J genes are TRBV15 and TRBJ1-2, with D maybe TRBD1 (6 bases). Germline V gives CDR1 LNHNV, CDR2 YYDKDF (reference sequence). The CDR3 runs to 14 residues. V lost 4 bases and J 4 bases, leaving 13 bases between the germline ends. In DNA form, the CDR3 reads TGTGCCACCAGCATCCGGGGGGGCTTCTATGGCTACACCTTC. It yields the protein CATSIRGGFYGYTF. Complete variable domain (other parts from reference TRBV15 and TRBJ1-2): DAMVIQNPRYQVTQFGKPVTLSCSQTLNHNVMYWYQQKSSQAPKLLFHYYDKDFNNEADTPDNFQSRRPNTSFCFLDIRSPGLGDTAMYLCATSIRGGFYGYTFGSGTRLTVV.

The rearrangement links TRBV25-1 to TRBJ2-7, with 9 bases matching TRBD1. Germline assignment: CDR1 MGHDK and CDR2 SYGVNS. Unmatched junction bases numbered 8, after V lost 9 bases and J lost 2 bases. The CDR3 runs to 14 residues. CDR3 in amino acids: CARAPGQGAYEQYF. Written as DNA, the CDR3 is TGTGCCAGGGCCCCGGGACAGGGCGCCTACGAGCAGTACTTC.

The sample holds one count of this clone. Here the CDR3 reads CASSLGTSGIRYEQYF. CDR3 coding DNA: TGTGCCAGCAGTTTAGGGACTAGCGGAATAAGATACGAGCAGTACTTC. This chain links TRBV27 with TRBJ2-5; 11 bases line up with TRBD2. The DNA end lines up better with TRBJ2-7; the J call may be wrong. This CDR3 contains 16 residues. CDR1 is MNHEY, CDR2 SMNVEV, per germline (reference sequence).

The chain uses TRBV10-1 and TRBJ2-2; 12 nucleotides align to TRBD2. The CDR3 totals 14 residues. V dropped 8 bases and J dropped 7; count of bases not matched to a gene: 5. Germline V gives CDR1 WNHNN, CDR2 SYGVQD (reference sequence). CDR3 bases: TGCGCCAGCGGCCTAGCGGGAGGGCACGGGGAGCTGTTTTTT. Protein: CASGLAGGHGELFF.

V and J are TRBV6-1 and TRBJ2-5, with 8 nucleotides matching TRBD2. The length of the CDR3 is 15 residues. CDR1 is MNHNS and CDR2 is SASEGT in the germline V gene. J lost 2 bases, V lost 7 bases, and 9 bases had no gene match. The chain's CDR3 is CASTSRGGRQETQYF. The DNA of the CDR3 is TGTGCCAGCACTTCACGGGGGGGCCGACAAGAGACCCAGTACTTC.